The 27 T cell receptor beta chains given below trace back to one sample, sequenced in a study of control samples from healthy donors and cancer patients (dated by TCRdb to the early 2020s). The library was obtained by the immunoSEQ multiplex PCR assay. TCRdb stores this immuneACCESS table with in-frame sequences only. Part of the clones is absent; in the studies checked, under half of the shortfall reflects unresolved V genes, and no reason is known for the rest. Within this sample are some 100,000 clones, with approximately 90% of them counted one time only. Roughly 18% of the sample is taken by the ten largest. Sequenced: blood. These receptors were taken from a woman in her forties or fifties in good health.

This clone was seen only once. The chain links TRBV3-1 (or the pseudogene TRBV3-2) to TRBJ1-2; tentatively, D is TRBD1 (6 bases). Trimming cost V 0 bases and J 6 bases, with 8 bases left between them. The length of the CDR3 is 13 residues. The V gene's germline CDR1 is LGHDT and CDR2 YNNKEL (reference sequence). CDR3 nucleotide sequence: TGTGCCAGCAGCCAAGAATACAGGGATGGCTACACCTTC. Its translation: CASSQEYRDGYTF.

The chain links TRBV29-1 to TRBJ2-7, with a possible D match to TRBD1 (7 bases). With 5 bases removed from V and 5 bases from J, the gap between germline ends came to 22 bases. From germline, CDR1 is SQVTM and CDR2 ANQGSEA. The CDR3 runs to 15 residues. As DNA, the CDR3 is TGCAGCGTTTGGGCTACTAACGACAGGGAGGACGAGCAGTACTTC. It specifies CSVWATNDREDEQYF.

DNA of the CDR3: TGTGCCAGCAGTTTTGGGGTCTACGAGCAGTACTTC. This encodes CASSFGVYEQYF. The rearrangement uses TRBV6-5 and TRBJ2-7; D remains unclear. V was pared by 4 bases and J by 3 bases, with 7 bases between. The CDR3 contains 12 residues. Germline CDR1 MNHEY, CDR2 SVGAGI.

The chain's CDR3 is CASSPGTAKNIQYF. CDR3 nucleotides: TGTGCCAGCAGTCCCGGGACAGCCAAAAACATTCAGTACTTC. The rearrangement uses TRBV3-1 (or the pseudogene TRBV3-2) and TRBJ2-4, with D perhaps matching TRBD1 or TRBD2 (5 bases each). V was trimmed by 6 bases and J by 0 bases, leaving 9 bases between them. CDR1 is LGHDT, CDR2 YNNKEL, per germline (reference sequence). The CDR3 runs 14 residues.

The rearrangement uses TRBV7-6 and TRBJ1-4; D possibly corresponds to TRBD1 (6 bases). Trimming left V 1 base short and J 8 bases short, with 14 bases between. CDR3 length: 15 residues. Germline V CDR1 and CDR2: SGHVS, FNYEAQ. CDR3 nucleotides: TGTGCCAGCAGCTTAGGAACCGGGACAAGGGAAAAACTGTTTTTT. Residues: CASSLGTGTREKLFF.

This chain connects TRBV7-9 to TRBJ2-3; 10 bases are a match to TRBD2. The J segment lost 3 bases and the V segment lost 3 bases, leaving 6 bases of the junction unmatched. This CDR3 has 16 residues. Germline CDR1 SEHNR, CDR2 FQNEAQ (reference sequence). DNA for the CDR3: TGTGCCAGCAGCTTTCCAGCGGGAGGGATAACAGATACGCAGTATTTT. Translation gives CASSFPAGGITDTQYF.

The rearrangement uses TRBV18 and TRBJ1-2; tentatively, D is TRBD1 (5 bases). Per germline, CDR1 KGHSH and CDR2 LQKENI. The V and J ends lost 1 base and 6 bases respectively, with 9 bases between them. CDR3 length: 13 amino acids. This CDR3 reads CASSPLGGNGYTF. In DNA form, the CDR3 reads TGTGCCAGCTCACCACTCGGGGGGAATGGCTACACCTTC.

This CDR3 reads CASSVGTYEQYF. CDR3 bases: TGTGCCAGCAGTGTCGGGACTTACGAGCAGTACTTC. This chain joins TRBV6-2 or TRBV6-3 and TRBJ2-7; a weak D match, TRBD2 (6 bases). Per germline, CDR1 MNHEY and CDR2 SVGEGT. V was pared by 5 bases and J by 4 bases, with 9 bases between. The CDR3 has 12 amino acids.

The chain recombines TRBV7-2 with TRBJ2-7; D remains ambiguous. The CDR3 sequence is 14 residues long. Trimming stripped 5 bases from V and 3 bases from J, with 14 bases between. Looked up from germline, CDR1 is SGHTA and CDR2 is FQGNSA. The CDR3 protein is CASSLHRLRYEQYF. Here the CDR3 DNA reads TGTGCCAGCAGCCTTCACCGGCTTCGCTACGAGCAGTACTTC. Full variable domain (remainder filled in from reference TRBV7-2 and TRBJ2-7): GAGVSQSPSNKVTEKGKDVELRCDPISGHTALYWYRQSLGQGLEFLIYFQGNSAPDKSGLPSDRFSAERTGGSVSTLTIQRTQQEDSAVYLCASSLHRLRYEQYFGPGTRLTVT.

The CDR3, as DNA: TGTGCCAGCAGTTCTCCCGGGACAGGGCGATCACCCCTCCACTTT. It specifies CASSSPGTGRSPLHF. This chain uses TRBV6-2 or TRBV6-3 with TRBJ1-6, with 9 positions matching TRBD1. Losses at the gene ends were 4 bases for V and 10 bases for J; bases not matched to a gene: 8. The CDR3 sequence is 15 residues long. Germline values: CDR1 MNHEY, CDR2 SVGEGT.

DNA of the CDR3: TGTGCCTGGGGAAGAGTCGACAATGAGCAGTTCTTC. It encodes CAWGRVDNEQFF. V usage is TRBV30 and J usage is TRBJ2-1, with D uncertain. Germline V gives CDR1 GTSNPN, CDR2 SVGIG (reference sequence). V gave up 5 bases and J gave up 5 bases, with 10 bases separating them. The CDR3 contains 12 residues. Together with reference TRBV30 and TRBJ2-1, the CDR3 gives the full variable domain: SQTIHQWPATLVQPVGSPLSLECTVEGTSNPNLYWYRQAAGRGLQLLFYSVGIGQISSEVPQNLSASRPQDRQFILSSKKLLLSDSGFYLCAWGRVDNEQFFGPGTRLTVL.

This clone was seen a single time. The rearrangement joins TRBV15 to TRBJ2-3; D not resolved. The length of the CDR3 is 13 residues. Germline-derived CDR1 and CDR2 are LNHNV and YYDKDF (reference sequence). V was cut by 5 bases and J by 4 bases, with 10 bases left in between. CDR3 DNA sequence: TGTGCCACCAGCCTCTCCCCAGCAGATACGCAGTATTTT. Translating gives CATSLSPADTQYF.

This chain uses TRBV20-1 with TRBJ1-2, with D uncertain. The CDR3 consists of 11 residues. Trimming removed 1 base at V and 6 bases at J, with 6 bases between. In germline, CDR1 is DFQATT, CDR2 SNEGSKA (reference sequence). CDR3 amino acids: CSARGTDGYTF. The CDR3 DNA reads TGCAGTGCTAGAGGGACGGATGGCTACACCTTC.

CDR3 in DNA: TGTGCCAGCAGTTACGAGGGGGGTTCCCTACAAGAGACCCAGTACTTC. Translating gives CASSYEGGSLQETQYF. The chain links TRBV6-5 to TRBJ2-5, with D tentatively TRBD1 or TRBD2 (6 bases each). With 2 bases removed from V and 2 bases from J, the gap between germline ends came to 15 bases. Per the germline V gene, CDR1 is MNHEY and CDR2 is SVGAGI. The CDR3 sequence is 16 residues long.

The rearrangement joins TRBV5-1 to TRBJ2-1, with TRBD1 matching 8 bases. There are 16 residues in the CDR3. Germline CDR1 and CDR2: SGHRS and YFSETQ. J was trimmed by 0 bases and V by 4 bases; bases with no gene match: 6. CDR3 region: CASSQTGAPSYNEQFF. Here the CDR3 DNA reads TGCGCCAGCAGCCAGACAGGGGCCCCCTCCTACAATGAGCAGTTCTTC.

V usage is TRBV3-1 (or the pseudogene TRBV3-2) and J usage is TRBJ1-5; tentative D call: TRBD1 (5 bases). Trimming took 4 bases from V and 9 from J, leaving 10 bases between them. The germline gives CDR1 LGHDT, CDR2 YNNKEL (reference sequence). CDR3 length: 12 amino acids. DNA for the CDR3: TGTGCCAGCAGCCGAGGGGAAACGCCCCAGCATTTT. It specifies CASSRGETPQHF.

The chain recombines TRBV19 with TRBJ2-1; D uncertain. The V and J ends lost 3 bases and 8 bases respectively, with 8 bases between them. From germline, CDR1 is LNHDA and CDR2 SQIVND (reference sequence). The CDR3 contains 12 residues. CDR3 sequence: CASSIQRDEQFF. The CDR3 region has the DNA TGTGCCAGTAGTATCCAGAGAGATGAGCAGTTCTTC.

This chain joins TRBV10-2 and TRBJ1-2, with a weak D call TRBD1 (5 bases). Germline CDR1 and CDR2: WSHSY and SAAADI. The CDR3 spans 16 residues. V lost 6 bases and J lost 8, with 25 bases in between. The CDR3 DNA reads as TGCGCCAGCAGACCCGGGTCCGCAACTAACGGGGGGGGCTACACCTTC. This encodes CASRPGSATNGGGYTF.

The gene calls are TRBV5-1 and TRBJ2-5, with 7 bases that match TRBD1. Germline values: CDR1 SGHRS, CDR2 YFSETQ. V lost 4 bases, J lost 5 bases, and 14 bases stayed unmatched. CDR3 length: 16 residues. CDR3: CASSLRATGSGETQYF. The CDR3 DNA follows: TGCGCCAGCAGCCTCCGGGCGACAGGGTCAGGGGAGACCCAGTACTTC.

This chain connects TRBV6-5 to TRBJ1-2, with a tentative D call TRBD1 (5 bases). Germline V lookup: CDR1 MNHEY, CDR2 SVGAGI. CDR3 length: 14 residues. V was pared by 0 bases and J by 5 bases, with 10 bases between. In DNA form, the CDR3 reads TGTGCCAGCAGTTACTCCTACGACAGTTATGGCTACACCTTC. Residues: CASSYSYDSYGYTF.

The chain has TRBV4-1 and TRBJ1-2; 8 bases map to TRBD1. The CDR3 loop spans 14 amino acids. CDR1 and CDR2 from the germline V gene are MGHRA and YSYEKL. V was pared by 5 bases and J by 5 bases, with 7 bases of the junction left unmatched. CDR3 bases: TGCGCCAGCAGCTCTCTGCAGGGGGCTTATGGCTACACCTTC. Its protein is CASSSLQGAYGYTF.

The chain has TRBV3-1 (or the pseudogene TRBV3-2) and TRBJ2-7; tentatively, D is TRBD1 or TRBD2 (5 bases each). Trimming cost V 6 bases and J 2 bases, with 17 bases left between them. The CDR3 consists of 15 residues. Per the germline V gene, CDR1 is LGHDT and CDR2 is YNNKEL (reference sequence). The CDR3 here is CASSLSRGLTYEQYF. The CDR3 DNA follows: TGTGCCAGCAGTCTATCGAGGGGCCTAACCTACGAGCAGTACTTC.

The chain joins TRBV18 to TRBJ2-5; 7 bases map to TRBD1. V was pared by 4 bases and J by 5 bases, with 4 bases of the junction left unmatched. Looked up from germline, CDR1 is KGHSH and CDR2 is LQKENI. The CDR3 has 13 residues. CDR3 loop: CASSQGGAETQYF. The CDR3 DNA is TGTGCCAGCTCACAAGGGGGCGCCGAGACCCAGTACTTC.

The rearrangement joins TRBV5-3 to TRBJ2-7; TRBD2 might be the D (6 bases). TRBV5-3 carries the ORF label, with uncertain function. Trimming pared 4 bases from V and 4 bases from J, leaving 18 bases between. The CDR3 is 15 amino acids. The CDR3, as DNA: TGTGCCAGAAGCCTCGCTCTGGGGGAGGTTTACGAGCAGTACGTC. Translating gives CARSLALGEVYEQYV.

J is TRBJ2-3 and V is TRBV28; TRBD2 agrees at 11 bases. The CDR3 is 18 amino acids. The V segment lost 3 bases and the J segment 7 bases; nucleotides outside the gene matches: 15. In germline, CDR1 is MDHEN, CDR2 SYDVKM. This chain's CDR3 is CASSFSATSGRFSNTQYF. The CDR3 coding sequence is TGTGCCAGCAGTTTCTCTGCTACTAGCGGGAGATTTTCAAATACGCAGTATTTT.

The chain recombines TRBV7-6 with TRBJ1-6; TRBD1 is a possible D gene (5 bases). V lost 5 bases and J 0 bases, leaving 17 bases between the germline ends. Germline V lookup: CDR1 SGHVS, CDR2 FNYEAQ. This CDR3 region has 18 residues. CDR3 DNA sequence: TGTGCCAGCAGCCGGGGAGTTCAGGGAAGCTCCTATAATTCACCCCTCCACTTT. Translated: CASSRGVQGSSYNSPLHF.

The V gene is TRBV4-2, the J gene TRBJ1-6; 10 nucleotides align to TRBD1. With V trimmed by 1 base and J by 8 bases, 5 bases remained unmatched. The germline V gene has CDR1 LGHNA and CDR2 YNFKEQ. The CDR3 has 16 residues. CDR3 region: CASSQVDRGSYSPLHF. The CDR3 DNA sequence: TGTGCCAGCAGCCAAGTGGACAGGGGGTCTTATTCACCCCTCCACTTT.